This T cell receptor (beta chain) was retrieved from a study of graft-versus-host responses after intestinal transplantation. Study-level information: In this cohort, recipients had multivisceral, liver-intestinal, or isolated intestinal transplants.

The table came from immunoSEQ multiplex PCR; TCRdb's copy has only in-frame clones and leaves some out. The sample has under 45,000 clones, roughly 93% seen once. Losses at the gene ends were 4 bases for V and 10 bases for J; bases not matched to a gene: 16. The CDR3 has 15 residues. From germline, CDR1 is SGHKS and CDR2 YYEKEE (reference sequence). Regarding this clone: Other DNA sequences from this sample encode an identical CDR3 as well.

Source: PBMCs, taken nearly 750 days after intestinal transplantation. The chain joins TRBV5-5 to TRBJ2-7, with TRBD1 matching over 8 bases. This sequence was found in a human patient who received an intestinal transplant, so some T cells may come from the graft donor. This CDR3 is CASSLPGGQGALQYF. For the CDR3, the DNA is TGTGCCAGCAGCCTGCCCGGTGGACAGGGAGCTCTCCAGTACTTC.